This TCR beta chain stems from a study of blood T cell repertoires in COVID-19. Study-wide context: The United States, Italy and Spain were the sources of the acute and convalescent COVID-19 samples. The analysed material was cDNA or gDNA that came from T cells, B-cell-depleted T cells, or PBMCs.

The CDR3 loop spans 12 amino acids. V lost 6 bases, J lost 6 bases, and 3 bases stayed unmatched. Germline V gene data show CDR1 as SQVTM and CDR2 as ANQGSEA. Per the original methods: Quantification of nucleated cells was approximated via reference gene primer amplification. Profiled with immunoSEQ multiplex PCR; TCRdb holds only in-frame clones, not every one. V and J calls and clone size come straight from that table; D and trimming were deduced from the DNA. This sample has some 310,000 clones, with about nine tenths found just once. The receptor's source is a man in his fifties with active or convalescent COVID-19. This sequence joins TRBV29-1 and TRBJ2-1; 9 bases line up with TRBD1. Source material: peripheral blood. CDR3 coding DNA: TGCAGCGTCGGACAGGGGTCCAATGAGCAGTTCTTC. Amino acid sequence: CSVGQGSNEQFF.